There are a few counts of the clone carrying this T cell receptor beta chain. A read error may be the cause here, since a much bigger clone is one base away. As originally analysed: In papillary thyroid cancer, a distant-metastasis classifier was built using CDR3 differences across clinicopathological groups. TCRdb called clones again from the PCR reads with MiXCR. TCRdb's processing, not the study's, gives the V and J calls here. The sample lists about 50,000 clones, roughly 22% seen once, with 3.5% to 4.5% in the top ten. The sample belongs to a study of metastatic and nonmetastatic thyroid tumors. On the study more broadly: A comparison of repertoires was made across blood and tumor or nodule tissue from malignant and benign thyroid patients.

This CDR3 contains 13 residues. CDR1 ENHRY and CDR2 SYGVKD come from the germline V gene. Trimming cost V 7 bases and J 1 base, with 9 bases left between them. Nobody among the patients had been given any treatment before thyroid surgery. This receptor was obtained from a female donor with papillary thyroid cancer or a benign thyroid nodule (not recorded which). Some clones in this sample may be carry-over from other donors' samples. The chain has TRBV10-3 and TRBJ2-3; D uncertain. The sequencing sample was made of blood. As DNA, the CDR3 is TGTGCCATCATCCGTCTGGGCACAGATACGCAGTATTTT. Its translation is CAIIRLGTDTQYF.